This T cell receptor (beta chain) was profiled in a study of CD4+ T cells in melanoma. V lost 5 bases and J 0 bases, leaving 20 bases between the germline ends. This CDR3 contains 17 residues. Germline V gene sequence: CDR1 SGHDT, CDR2 YYEEEE. General observations from the study: A reported correlation linked neoantigen-specific CD4+ T cells to CD8+, macrophage and B cell function. Diverse differentiation states were reported for melanoma neoantigen-specific CD4+ T cells.

Sequencing was performed with immunoSEQ multiplex PCR; in TCRdb, only in-frame clones are kept and a portion is missing. Of about 140,000 clones in the sample, around 90% were seen once. Regarding this clone: The target antigen is unknown.

This sequence originates from a human donor with melanoma. V gene TRBV5-6 combines with J gene TRBJ2-5; D perhaps matches TRBD2 (6 bases). The CDR3 region has the DNA TGTGCCAGCAGGGGGATACGGGGGAGAGAGTACCAAGAGACCCAGTACTTC. Its translation is CASRGIRGREYQETQYF.